The 26 T cell receptor beta chains below all came from one sample that was sequenced in a study of blood T cell repertoires in COVID-19. Clones were read by immunoSEQ multiplex PCR, and TCRdb kept only the in-frame ones, dropping some. The table lists approximately 240,000 clones, 83% of them singletons. Specimen: peripheral blood. The receptors come from a human donor in a cohort sampled during active COVID-19.

The CDR3 DNA reads as TGTGCCAGCAGTCCGGACATGGATGAAAAACTGTTTTTT. It encodes CASSPDMDEKLFF. The rearrangement uses TRBV28 and TRBJ1-4, with a weak D call TRBD1 (5 bases). Trimming cost V 5 bases and J 6 bases, with 10 bases left between them. Per germline, CDR1 MDHEN and CDR2 SYDVKM. The length of the CDR3 is 13 residues.

The chain joins TRBV29-1 to TRBJ2-7, with 11 bases that match TRBD2. The V and J ends lost 5 bases and 3 bases, in that order; junction bases with no gene match: 3. There are 13 residues in the CDR3. CDR1 and CDR2 (germline): SQVTM, ANQGSEA. The CDR3 bases are TGCAGCGTTAGACTAGCGGGATTCTACGAGCAGTACTTC. Protein: CSVRLAGFYEQYF.

The genes are TRBV10-3 and TRBJ1-1; D ambiguous. The germline gives CDR1 ENHRY, CDR2 SYGVKD. The CDR3 spans 11 residues. The germline V and J ends were trimmed by 8 bases and 5 bases, with 9 bases remaining between them. CDR3 protein: CAIGAQTEAFF. In DNA, the CDR3 is TGTGCCATCGGAGCCCAAACTGAAGCTTTCTTT.

This clone was counted a single time. The junction shows a germline mismatch at one end, possibly a read error. The chain is built from TRBV7-7 and TRBJ2-2; no firm D call. This CDR3 spans 14 amino acids. Germline assignment: CDR1 SSHAT and CDR2 FNYEAQ (reference sequence). CDR3 DNA sequence: TGTGCTAGCAGCTTAGACCAGGACACCGGGGAGCTGTTTTTT. Amino acid sequence: CASSLDQDTGELFF.

This chain links TRBV15 with TRBJ1-4; TRBD1 might be the D (5 bases). CDR1 LNHNV and CDR2 YYDKDF come from the germline V gene (reference sequence). V was clipped by 0 bases and J by 7 bases, with 12 bases between them. The length of the CDR3 is 15 residues. In nucleotides, the CDR3 is TGTGCCACCAGCAGAGATTCGGCAGGGCTTGAAAAACTGTTTTTT. Translated: CATSRDSAGLEKLFF.

The chain joins TRBV9 to TRBJ2-5; TRBD1 aligns across 8 bases. This CDR3 has 13 residues. The trim removed 4 bases at V and 4 bases at J, leaving 3 bases unmatched. Germline-derived CDR1 and CDR2 are SGDLS and YYNGEE. The DNA of the CDR3 is TGTGCCAGCAGCCTAGGACAGGGAGAGACCCAGTACTTC. Protein sequence: CASSLGQGETQYF.

The chain links TRBV3-1 (or the pseudogene TRBV3-2) to TRBJ2-1, with a possible D match to TRBD2 (5 bases). This CDR3 region has 14 residues. Germline V gives CDR1 LGHDT, CDR2 YNNKEL (reference sequence). Trimming took 3 bases from V and 4 from J, leaving 10 bases between them. The DNA of the CDR3 is TGTGCCAGCAGCCAGGGCCGAGGGTACAATGAGCAGTTCTTC. This sequence encodes CASSQGRGYNEQFF.

The sample holds one count of this clone. This chain joins TRBV19 and TRBJ2-2, with D unclear. This CDR3 spans 13 amino acids. V shed 3 bases and J shed 5 bases, with 7 bases lying between them. Germline V gene sequence: CDR1 LNHDA, CDR2 SQIVND (reference sequence). CDR3 nucleotide sequence: TGTGCCAGTAGTATGGTCCGGACCGGGGAGCTGTTTTTT. Translated, it gives CASSMVRTGELFF.

This clone was counted at least ten times. The genes are TRBV28 and TRBJ2-7; D uncertain. V gave up 5 bases and J gave up 9 bases, with 20 bases separating them. The germline V gene encodes CDR1 MDHEN and CDR2 SYDVKM. The CDR3 runs to 14 residues. The DNA for the CDR3 is TGTGCCAGCAGTAAGAGAGGCGAGGTGGCGCGGCAGTACTTC. It yields the protein CASSKRGEVARQYF. Using reference TRBV28 and TRBJ2-7 for the parts outside the CDR3, the full variable domain is DVKVTQSSRYLVKRTGEKVFLECVQDMDHENMFWYRQDPGLGLRLIYFSYDVKMKEKGDIPEGYSVSREKKERFSLILESASTNQTSMYLCASSKRGEVARQYFGPGTRLTVT.

The rearrangement uses TRBV9 and TRBJ2-1; TRBD2 matches at 9 bases. CDR3 length: 16 residues. J was trimmed by 6 bases and V by 0 bases; bases with no gene match: 7. Germline lookup yields CDR1 SGDLS and CDR2 YYNGEE. The CDR3 spells CASSVAPAGGFNEQFF. In DNA form, the CDR3 reads TGTGCCAGCAGCGTAGCACCAGCGGGAGGATTCAATGAGCAGTTCTTC.

The CDR3 nucleotides are TGCGCCAGCAGTCAAATTAGCGGGGGGGCCTACAATGAGCAGTTCTTC. This translates into CASSQISGGAYNEQFF. The genes are TRBV23-1 and TRBJ2-1; 11 bases align to TRBD2. TRBV23-1 is an open reading frame, and its role is uncertain. The CDR3 has 16 residues. Trimming took 2 bases from V and 2 from J; bases not matched to a gene: 2.

The chain links TRBV5-1 to TRBJ2-7; D is unresolved. V lost 0 bases to trimming and J lost 1 base, with 11 bases between them. Per the germline V gene, CDR1 is SGHRS and CDR2 is YFSETQ. This CDR3 contains 15 residues. In DNA, the CDR3 is TGCGCCAGCAGCTTGGCGGCAGCGATGTCCTACGAGCAGTACTTC. Translated: CASSLAAAMSYEQYF.

The chain recombines TRBV11-3 with TRBJ2-3, with 7 bases fitting TRBD2. The CDR3 loop spans 14 amino acids. Germline CDR1 is SGHNT and CDR2 is YENEEA. V shed 3 bases and J 6 bases; nucleotides not matched to a gene: 6. The CDR3 loop reads CASSFDGGLDTQYF. Written as DNA, the CDR3 is TGTGCCAGCAGCTTTGACGGGGGGTTGGATACGCAGTATTTT.

The V and J genes are TRBV12-5 and TRBJ2-7, with 9 bases identical to TRBD1. Trimming took 6 bases from V and 9 from J; bases not matched to a gene: 15. This CDR3 has 15 amino acids. Germline V gene data show CDR1 as LGHNT and CDR2 as FRNRAP. The CDR3 spells CASGPTGQGVLRQYF. The CDR3 nucleotides read TGTGCTAGTGGCCCTACGGGACAGGGAGTTCTTCGGCAGTACTTC.

The V gene is TRBV18, the J gene TRBJ1-3, with TRBD1 as a possible D gene (5 bases). The CDR3 runs 18 residues. Per the germline V gene, CDR1 is KGHSH and CDR2 is LQKENI. Trimming shortened V by 3 bases and J by 0 bases, and 18 bases separated the two germline ends. CDR3 DNA: TGTGCCAGCTCACCTCCTGTAGACAGCCGGTTCTCTGGAAACACCATATATTTT. Its protein is CASSPPVDSRFSGNTIYF.

Comments on this clone: The sample contains more than one DNA sequence encoding this CDR3. The gene calls are TRBV5-1 and TRBJ1-1; TRBD1 is a possible D gene (6 bases). There are 13 residues in the CDR3. Germline CDR1 and CDR2: SGHRS and YFSETQ. The germline V and J ends were trimmed by 2 bases and 3 bases, with 8 bases remaining between them. The CDR3 sequence: CASSLKGDTEAFF. For the CDR3, the DNA is TGCGCCAGCAGCTTAAAGGGGGACACTGAAGCTTTCTTT.

This clone is a singleton in its sample. The chain is built from TRBV11-1 and TRBJ1-6; D possibly corresponds to TRBD1 (5 bases). Deletions cut 5 bases from V and 9 bases from J, with 17 bases between. Germline V gives CDR1 SGHAT, CDR2 FQDESV (reference sequence). The CDR3 is 15 residues long. DNA of the CDR3: TGTGCCAGCAGCCCCTCAGGGAAGGCGAGTTCACCCCTCCACTTT. Protein sequence: CASSPSGKASSPLHF.

This chain links TRBV9 with TRBJ1-1; D might be TRBD1 (6 bases). Trimming took off 2 bases at V and 0 bases at J, with 17 bases between the two ends. Per the germline V gene, CDR1 is SGDLS and CDR2 is YYNGEE. The CDR3 contains 17 residues. The DNA of the CDR3 is TGTGCCAGCAGCGTCTCCGGGACACAGGTCCTGAACACTGAAGCTTTCTTT. It yields the protein CASSVSGTQVLNTEAFF. The complete variable domain, with remaining parts taken from reference TRBV9 and TRBJ1-1, reads DSGVTQTPKHLITATGQRVTLRCSPRSGDLSVYWYQQSLDQGLQFLIQYYNGEERAKGNILERFSAQQFPDLHSELNLSSLELGDSALYFCASSVSGTQVLNTEAFFGQGTRLTVV.

The J gene is TRBJ2-7, the V gene TRBV30, with D perhaps TRBD2 (6 bases). CDR1 and CDR2 (germline): GTSNPN, SVGIG (reference sequence). CDR3 length: 11 amino acids. V lost 3 bases to trimming and J lost 3 bases, with 6 bases between them. The CDR3 protein is CAWRGGYEQYF. The DNA for the CDR3 is TGTGCCTGGAGGGGGGGCTACGAGCAGTACTTC.

The chain couples TRBV5-4 to TRBJ1-1, with a weak D call TRBD1 (6 bases). There are 15 residues in the CDR3. Germline CDR1 reads SGHNT; CDR2 reads YYREEE (reference sequence). The V end was cut by 2 bases, the J end by 1 base, with 12 bases between. The CDR3: CASSFAGAQNTEAFF. In DNA form, the CDR3 reads TGTGCCAGCAGCTTCGCAGGGGCGCAGAACACTGAAGCTTTCTTT.

V is TRBV6-5 and J is TRBJ2-1; 10 bases agree with TRBD1. The germline CDR1 and CDR2 sequences are MNHEY and SVGAGI. With V trimmed by 6 bases and J by 5 bases, 7 bases remained unmatched. This CDR3 has 15 amino acids. The CDR3 DNA reads as TGTGCCAGCAGAAGTGGACAGGGGGAAAACAATGAGCAGTTCTTC. It is translated as CASRSGQGENNEQFF.

The chain recombines TRBV28 with TRBJ1-5, with D possibly TRBD1 on 5 matching bases. Germline V lookup: CDR1 MDHEN, CDR2 SYDVKM. V shed 7 bases and J shed 6 bases, with 10 bases lying between them. The CDR3 loop spans 12 amino acids. Here the CDR3 DNA reads TGTGCCAGCATAGGGGTCGGTCAGCCCCAGCATTTT. Protein sequence: CASIGVGQPQHF.

The chain carries TRBV3-1 (or the pseudogene TRBV3-2) and TRBJ1-2, with D possibly TRBD1 on 6 matching bases. Trimming stripped 6 bases from V and 4 bases from J, with 12 bases between. Germline loops: CDR1 LGHDT, CDR2 YNNKEL (reference sequence). The CDR3 spans 13 residues. In DNA, the CDR3 is TGTGCCAGCAGGCAACAGGGTGTCTATGGCTACACCTTC. Residues: CASRQQGVYGYTF.

The rearrangement uses TRBV2 and TRBJ2-5, with 10 bases identical to TRBD1. The CDR3 spans 15 residues. The germline gives CDR1 SNHLY, CDR2 FYNNEI. V trimming: 6 bases; J trimming: 5 bases; junction bases outside the gene matches: 9. The CDR3 coding sequence is TGTGCCAGCAGCCGTATGACAGGGGGCTTGGAGACCCAGTACTTC. This sequence encodes CASSRMTGGLETQYF.

The chain combines TRBV28 with TRBJ2-1; 11 bases agree with TRBD2. V trimming: 6 bases; J trimming: 7 bases; junction bases outside the gene matches: 11. Germline V gene data show CDR1 as MDHEN and CDR2 as SYDVKM. This CDR3 spans 16 amino acids. CDR3 bases: TGTGCCAGCAGAACCACTCTAGCGGGAGGTCGGAATGAGCAGTTCTTC. As protein: CASRTTLAGGRNEQFF. The full variable domain, with the rest looked up from reference TRBV28 and TRBJ2-1, is DVKVTQSSRYLVKRTGEKVFLECVQDMDHENMFWYRQDPGLGLRLIYFSYDVKMKEKGDIPEGYSVSREKKERFSLILESASTNQTSMYLCASRTTLAGGRNEQFFGPGTRLTVL.

The V and J genes are TRBV5-1 and TRBJ1-1, with TRBD1 matching 8 bases. The CDR3 runs 16 residues. The germline CDR1 and CDR2 sequences are SGHRS and YFSETQ. V was pared by 2 bases and J by 5 bases, with 11 bases of the junction left unmatched. CDR3 coding DNA: TGCGCCAGCAGCTTCGGGGTAACAGGGGGTAAGACTGAAGCTTTCTTT. Its protein product is CASSFGVTGGKTEAFF.